The T cell receptor (beta chain) described here comes from a study of T cell responses to AZD1222 COVID-19 vaccine. Across the whole study: Researchers grouped second doses given at about 4 or about 12 weeks into one pool.

The CDR3 contains 13 residues. Germline V lookup: CDR1 SGHTA, CDR2 FQGNSA. V dropped 3 bases and J dropped 4 bases, with 7 bases sitting between them. Concerning this clone: Its matching antigen is unknown.

The table came from immunoSEQ multiplex PCR; TCRdb's copy has only in-frame clones and leaves some out. The data contain about 150,000 clones, 90% of them singletons. Findings and caveats of the study: There were vaccine-associated CD4 TCRs across spike, dominant at 160-218 and 743-854. Repertoires in all cases were sampled only once the peak T cell response had passed.

The chain couples TRBV7-2 to TRBJ1-5; the D gene is possibly TRBD1 (5 bases). The starting material was peripheral blood, obtained on day 0 of AZD1222 vaccination. This clonotype originated in an adult in good health. The CDR3 DNA follows: TGTGCCAGCAGCTTCCAGGGAAATCAGCCCCAGCATTTT. Its translation is CASSFQGNQPQHF.